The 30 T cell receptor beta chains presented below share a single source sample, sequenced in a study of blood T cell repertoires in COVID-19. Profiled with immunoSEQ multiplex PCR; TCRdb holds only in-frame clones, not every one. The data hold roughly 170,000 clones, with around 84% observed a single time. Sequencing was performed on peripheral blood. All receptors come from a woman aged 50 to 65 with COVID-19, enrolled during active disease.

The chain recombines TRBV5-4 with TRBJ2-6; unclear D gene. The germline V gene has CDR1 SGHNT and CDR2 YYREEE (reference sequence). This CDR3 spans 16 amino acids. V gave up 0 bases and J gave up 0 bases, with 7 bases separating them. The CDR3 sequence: CASSLGQVSGANVLTF. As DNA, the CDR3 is TGTGCCAGCAGCTTGGGTCAGGTCTCTGGGGCCAACGTCCTGACTTTC.

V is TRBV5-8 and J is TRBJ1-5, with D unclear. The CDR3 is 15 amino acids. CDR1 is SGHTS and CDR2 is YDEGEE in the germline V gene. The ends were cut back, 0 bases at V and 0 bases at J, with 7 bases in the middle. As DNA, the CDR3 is TGTGCCAGCAGCTTGGTGGTCTATAGCAATCAGCCCCAGCATTTT. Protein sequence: CASSLVVYSNQPQHF. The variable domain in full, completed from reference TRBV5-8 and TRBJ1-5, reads EAGVTQSPTHLIKTRGQQATLRCSPISGHTSVYWYQQALGLGLQFLLWYDEGEERNRGNFPPRFSGRQFPNYSSELNVNALELEDSALYLCASSLVVYSNQPQHFGDGTRLSIL.

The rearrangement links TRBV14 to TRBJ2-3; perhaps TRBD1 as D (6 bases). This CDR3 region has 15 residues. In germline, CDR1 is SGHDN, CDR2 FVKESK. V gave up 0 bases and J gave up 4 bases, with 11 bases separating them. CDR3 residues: CASSQDLQGPDTQYF. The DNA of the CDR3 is TGTGCCAGCAGCCAAGACTTACAGGGCCCAGATACGCAGTATTTT.

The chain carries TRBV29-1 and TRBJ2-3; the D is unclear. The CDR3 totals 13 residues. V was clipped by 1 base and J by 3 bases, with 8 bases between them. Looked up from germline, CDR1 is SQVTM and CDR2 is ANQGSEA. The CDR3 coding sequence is TGCAGCGTTGAAGTTCGTAGTACAGATACGCAGTATTTT. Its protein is CSVEVRSTDTQYF.

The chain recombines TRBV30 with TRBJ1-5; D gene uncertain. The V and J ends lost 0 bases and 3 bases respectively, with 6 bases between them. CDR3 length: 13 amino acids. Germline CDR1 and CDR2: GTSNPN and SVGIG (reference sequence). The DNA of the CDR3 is TGTGCCTGGAGTGTAGCTCTCAATCAGCCCCAGCATTTT. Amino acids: CAWSVALNQPQHF.

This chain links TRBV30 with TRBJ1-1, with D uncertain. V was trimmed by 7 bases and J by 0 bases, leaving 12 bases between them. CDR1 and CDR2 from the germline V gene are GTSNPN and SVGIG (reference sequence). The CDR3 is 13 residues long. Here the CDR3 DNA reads TGTGCCTCGGGATTACTCATGAACACTGAAGCTTTCTTT. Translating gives CASGLLMNTEAFF.

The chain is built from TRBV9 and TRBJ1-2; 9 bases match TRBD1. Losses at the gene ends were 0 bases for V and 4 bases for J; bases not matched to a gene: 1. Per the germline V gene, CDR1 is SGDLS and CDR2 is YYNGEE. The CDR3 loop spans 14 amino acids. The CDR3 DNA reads TGTGCCAGCAGCGTAGAGGACAGGGGCTATGGCTACACCTTC. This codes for CASSVEDRGYGYTF.

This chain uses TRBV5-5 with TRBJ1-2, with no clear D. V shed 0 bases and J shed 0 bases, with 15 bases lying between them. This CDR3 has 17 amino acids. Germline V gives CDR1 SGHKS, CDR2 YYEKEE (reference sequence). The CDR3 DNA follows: TGTGCCAGCAGCTTGGCCCCGGGAGTACTAACTAACTATGGCTACACCTTC. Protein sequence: CASSLAPGVLTNYGYTF.

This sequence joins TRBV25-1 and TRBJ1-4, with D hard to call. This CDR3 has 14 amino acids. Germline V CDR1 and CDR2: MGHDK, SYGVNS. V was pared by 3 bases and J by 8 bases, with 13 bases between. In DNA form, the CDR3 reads TGTGCCAGCAGTGAGATGGGAGAGGACGAAAAACTGTTTTTT. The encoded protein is CASSEMGEDEKLFF. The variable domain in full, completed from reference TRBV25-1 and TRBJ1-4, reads EADIYQTPRYLVIGTGKKITLECSQTMGHDKMYWYQQDPGMELHLIHYSYGVNSTEKGDLSSESTVSRIRTEHFPLTLESARPSHTSQYLCASSEMGEDEKLFFGSGTQLSVL.

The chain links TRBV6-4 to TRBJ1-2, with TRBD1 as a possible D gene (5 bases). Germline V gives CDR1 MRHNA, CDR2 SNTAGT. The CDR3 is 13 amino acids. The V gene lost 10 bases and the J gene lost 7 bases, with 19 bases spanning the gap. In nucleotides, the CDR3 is TGTGCCACCAGGGACGGTCTGTCCGGTGGCTACACCTTC. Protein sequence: CATRDGLSGGYTF.

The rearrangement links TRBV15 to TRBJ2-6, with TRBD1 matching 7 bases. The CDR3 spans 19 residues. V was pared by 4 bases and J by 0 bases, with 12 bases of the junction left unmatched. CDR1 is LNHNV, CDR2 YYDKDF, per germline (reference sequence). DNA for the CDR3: TGTGCCACCAGCATCCATCCGAGACAGGGAATCTCTGGGGCCAACGTCCTGACTTTC. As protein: CATSIHPRQGISGANVLTF.

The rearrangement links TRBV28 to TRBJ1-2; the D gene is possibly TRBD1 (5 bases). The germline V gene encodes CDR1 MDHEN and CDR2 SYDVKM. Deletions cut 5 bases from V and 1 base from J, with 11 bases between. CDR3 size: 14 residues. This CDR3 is CASSHPQGNYGYTF. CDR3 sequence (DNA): TGTGCCAGCAGTCACCCCCAGGGTAACTATGGCTACACCTTC.

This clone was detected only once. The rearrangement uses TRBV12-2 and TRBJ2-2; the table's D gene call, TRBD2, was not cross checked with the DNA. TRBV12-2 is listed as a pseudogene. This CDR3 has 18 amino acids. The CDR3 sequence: CASRLVVSGGDDTGELFF. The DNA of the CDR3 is TGTGCAAGTCGCTTAGTCGTTAGCGGGGGAGACGACACCGGGGAGCTGTTTTTT.

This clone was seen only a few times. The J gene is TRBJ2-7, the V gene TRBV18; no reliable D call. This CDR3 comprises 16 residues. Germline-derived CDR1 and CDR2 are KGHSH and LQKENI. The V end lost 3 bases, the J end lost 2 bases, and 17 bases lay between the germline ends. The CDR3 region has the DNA TGTGCCAGCTCACCCAGACAAGAAAGGATTCCCTACGAGCAGTACTTC. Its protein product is CASSPRQERIPYEQYF. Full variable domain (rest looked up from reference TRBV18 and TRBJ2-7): NAGVMQNPRHLVRRRGQEARLRCSPMKGHSHVYWYRQLPEEGLKFMVYLQKENIIDESGMPKERFSAEFPKEGPSILRIQQVVRGDSAAYFCASSPRQERIPYEQYFGPGTRLTVT.

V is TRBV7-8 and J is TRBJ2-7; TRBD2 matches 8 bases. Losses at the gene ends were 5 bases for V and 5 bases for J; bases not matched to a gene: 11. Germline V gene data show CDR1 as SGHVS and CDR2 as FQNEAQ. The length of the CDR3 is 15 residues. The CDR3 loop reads CASSTLPRGGHEQYF. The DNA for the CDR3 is TGTGCCAGCAGCACCCTTCCCCGGGGGGGCCACGAGCAGTACTTC. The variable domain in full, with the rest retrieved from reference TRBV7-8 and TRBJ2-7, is GAGVSQSPRYKVAKRGQDVALRCDPISGHVSLFWYQQALGQGPEFLTYFQNEAQLDKSGLPSDRFFAERPEGSVSTLKIQRTQQEDSAVYLCASSTLPRGGHEQYFGPGTRLTVT.

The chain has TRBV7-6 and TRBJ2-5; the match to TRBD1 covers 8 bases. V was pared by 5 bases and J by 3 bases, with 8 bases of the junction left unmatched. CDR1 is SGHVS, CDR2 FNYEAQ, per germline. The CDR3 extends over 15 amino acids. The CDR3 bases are TGTGCCAGCAGCCCCCAAACGACAGGGGAAGAGACCCAGTACTTC. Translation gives CASSPQTTGEETQYF.

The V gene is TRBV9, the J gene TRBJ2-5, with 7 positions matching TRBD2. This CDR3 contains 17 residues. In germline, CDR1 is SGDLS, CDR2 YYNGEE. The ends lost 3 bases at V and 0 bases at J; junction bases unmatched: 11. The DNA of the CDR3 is TGTGCCAGCAGCGCCACCTTCGGGACTACATACCAAGAGACCCAGTACTTC. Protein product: CASSATFGTTYQETQYF.

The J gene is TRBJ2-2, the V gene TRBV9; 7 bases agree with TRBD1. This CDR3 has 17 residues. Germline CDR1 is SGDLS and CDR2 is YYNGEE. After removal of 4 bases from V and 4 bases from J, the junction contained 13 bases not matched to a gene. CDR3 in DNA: TGTGCCAGCAGCTCCACCCGAGACAGGGCCACCACCGGGGAGCTGTTTTTT. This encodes CASSSTRDRATTGELFF. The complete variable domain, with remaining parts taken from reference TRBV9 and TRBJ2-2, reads DSGVTQTPKHLITATGQRVTLRCSPRSGDLSVYWYQQSLDQGLQFLIQYYNGEERAKGNILERFSAQQFPDLHSELNLSSLELGDSALYFCASSSTRDRATTGELFFGEGSRLTVL.

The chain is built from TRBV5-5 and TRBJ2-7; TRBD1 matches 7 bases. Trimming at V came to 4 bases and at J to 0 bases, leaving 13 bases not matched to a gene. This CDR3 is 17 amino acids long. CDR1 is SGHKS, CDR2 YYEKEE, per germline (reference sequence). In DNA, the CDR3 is TGTGCCAGCAGCCCTAAAAATCCGGGACAGATCTCCTACGAGCAGTACTTC. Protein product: CASSPKNPGQISYEQYF.

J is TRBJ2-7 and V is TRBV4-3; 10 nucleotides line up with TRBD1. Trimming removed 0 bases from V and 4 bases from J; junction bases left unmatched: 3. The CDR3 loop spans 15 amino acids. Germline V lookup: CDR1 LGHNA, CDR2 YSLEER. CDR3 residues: CASSQEGGQGYEQYF. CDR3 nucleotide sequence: TGCGCCAGCAGCCAAGAAGGGGGACAGGGGTACGAGCAGTACTTC.

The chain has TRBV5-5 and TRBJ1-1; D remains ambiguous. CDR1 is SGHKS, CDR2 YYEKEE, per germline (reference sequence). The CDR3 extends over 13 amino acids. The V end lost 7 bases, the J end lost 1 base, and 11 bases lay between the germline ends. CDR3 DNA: TGTGCCAGCGGCGGTCAGTCGAACACTGAAGCTTTCTTT. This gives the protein CASGGQSNTEAFF.

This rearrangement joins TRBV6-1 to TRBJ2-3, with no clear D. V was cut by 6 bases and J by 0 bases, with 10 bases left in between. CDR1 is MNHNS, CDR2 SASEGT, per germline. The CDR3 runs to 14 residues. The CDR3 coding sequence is TGTGCCAGCAGCCCCGACTCTAGCACAGATACGCAGTATTTT. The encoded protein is CASSPDSSTDTQYF.

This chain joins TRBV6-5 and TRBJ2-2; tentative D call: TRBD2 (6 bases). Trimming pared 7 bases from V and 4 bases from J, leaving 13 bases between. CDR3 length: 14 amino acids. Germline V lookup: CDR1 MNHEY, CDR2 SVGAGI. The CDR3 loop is CASTPGVSTGELFF. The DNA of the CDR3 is TGTGCCAGCACCCCGGGAGTCAGCACCGGGGAGCTGTTTTTT.

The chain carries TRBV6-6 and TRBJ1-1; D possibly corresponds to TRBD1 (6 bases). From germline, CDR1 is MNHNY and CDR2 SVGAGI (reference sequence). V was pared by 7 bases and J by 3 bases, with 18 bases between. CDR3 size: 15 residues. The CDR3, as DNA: TGTGCCAGCATCGACCGGGACAAAGGACACACTGAAGCTTTCTTT. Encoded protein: CASIDRDKGHTEAFF.

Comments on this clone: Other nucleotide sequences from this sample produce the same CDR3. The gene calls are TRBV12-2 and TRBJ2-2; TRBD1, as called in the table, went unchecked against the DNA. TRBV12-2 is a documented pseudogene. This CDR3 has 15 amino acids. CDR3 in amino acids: CASRLGGGGTGELFF. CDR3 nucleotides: TGTGCAAGTCGCTTAGGAGGGGGTGGCACCGGGGAGCTGTTTTTT.

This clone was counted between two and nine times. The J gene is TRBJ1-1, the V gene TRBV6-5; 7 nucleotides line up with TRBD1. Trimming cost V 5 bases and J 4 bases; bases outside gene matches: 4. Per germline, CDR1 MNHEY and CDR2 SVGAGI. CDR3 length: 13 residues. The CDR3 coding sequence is TGTGCCAGCAGTCAGACAGGGCGCACTGAAGCTTTCTTT. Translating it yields CASSQTGRTEAFF.

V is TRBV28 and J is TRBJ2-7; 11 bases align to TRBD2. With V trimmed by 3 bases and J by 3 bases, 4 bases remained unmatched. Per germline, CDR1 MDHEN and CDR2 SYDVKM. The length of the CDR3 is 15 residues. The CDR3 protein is CASSFVAGGLYEQYF. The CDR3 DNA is TGTGCCAGCAGTTTTGTAGCGGGGGGGCTCTACGAGCAGTACTTC.

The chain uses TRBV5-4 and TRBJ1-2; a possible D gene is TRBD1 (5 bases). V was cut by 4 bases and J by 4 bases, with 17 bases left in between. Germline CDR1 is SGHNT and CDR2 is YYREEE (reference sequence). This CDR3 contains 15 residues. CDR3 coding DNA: TGTGCCAGCAGCCTGAGGGGAGGCTCGGGCTATGGCTACACCTTC. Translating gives CASSLRGGSGYGYTF.

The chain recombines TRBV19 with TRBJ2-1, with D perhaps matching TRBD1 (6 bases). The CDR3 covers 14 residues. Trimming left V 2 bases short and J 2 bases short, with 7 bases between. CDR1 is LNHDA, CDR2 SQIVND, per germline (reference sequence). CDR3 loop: CASSIQGPYNEQFF. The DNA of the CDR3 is TGTGCCAGTAGTATACAGGGGCCCTACAATGAGCAGTTCTTC.

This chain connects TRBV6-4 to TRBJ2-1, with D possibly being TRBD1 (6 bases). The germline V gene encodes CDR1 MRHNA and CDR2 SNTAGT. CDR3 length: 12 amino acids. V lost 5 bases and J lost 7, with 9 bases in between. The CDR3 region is CASSTGFNEQFF. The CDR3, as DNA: TGTGCCAGCAGTACAGGGTTTAATGAGCAGTTCTTC.